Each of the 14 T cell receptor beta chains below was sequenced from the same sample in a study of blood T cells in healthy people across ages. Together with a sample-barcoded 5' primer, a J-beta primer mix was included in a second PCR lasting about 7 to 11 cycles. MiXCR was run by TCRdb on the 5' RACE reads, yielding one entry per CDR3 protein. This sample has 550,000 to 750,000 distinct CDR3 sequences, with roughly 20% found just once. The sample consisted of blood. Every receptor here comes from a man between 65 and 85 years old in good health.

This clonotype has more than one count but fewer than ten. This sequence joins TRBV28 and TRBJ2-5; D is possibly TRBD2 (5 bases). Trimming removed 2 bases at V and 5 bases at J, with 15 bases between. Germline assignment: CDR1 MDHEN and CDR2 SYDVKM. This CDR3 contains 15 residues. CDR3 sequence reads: CASSLPLAGTETQYF. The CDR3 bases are TGTGCCAGCAGTTTACCCCTAGCAGGAACGGAGACCCAGTACTTC.

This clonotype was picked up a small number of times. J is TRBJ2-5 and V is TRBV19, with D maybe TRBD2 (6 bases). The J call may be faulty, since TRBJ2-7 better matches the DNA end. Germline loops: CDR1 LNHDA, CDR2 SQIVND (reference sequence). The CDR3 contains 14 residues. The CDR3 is CASSIGDFSYEQYF. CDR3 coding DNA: TGTGCCAGTAGTATAGGGGACTTCTCCTACGAGCAGTACTTC.

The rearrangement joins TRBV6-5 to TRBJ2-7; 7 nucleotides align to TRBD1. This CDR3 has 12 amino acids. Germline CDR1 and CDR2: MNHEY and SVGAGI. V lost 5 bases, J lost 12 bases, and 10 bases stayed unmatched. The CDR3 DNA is TGTGCCAGCAGTACATCGGGCCGGGACAGGTACTTC. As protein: CASSTSGRDRYF.

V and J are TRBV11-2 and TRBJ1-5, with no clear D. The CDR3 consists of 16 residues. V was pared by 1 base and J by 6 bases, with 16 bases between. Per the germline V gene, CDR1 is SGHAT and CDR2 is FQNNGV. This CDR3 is CASSLGGSGGGQPQHF. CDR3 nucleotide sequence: TGTGCCAGCAGCTTAGGTGGCAGCGGCGGCGGTCAGCCCCAGCATTTT.

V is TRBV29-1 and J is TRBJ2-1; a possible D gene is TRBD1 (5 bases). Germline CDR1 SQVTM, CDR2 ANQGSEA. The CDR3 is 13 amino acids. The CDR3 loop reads CSAEGESYNEQFF. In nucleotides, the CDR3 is TGCAGTGCCGAAGGGGAATCCTACAATGAGCAGTTCTTC.

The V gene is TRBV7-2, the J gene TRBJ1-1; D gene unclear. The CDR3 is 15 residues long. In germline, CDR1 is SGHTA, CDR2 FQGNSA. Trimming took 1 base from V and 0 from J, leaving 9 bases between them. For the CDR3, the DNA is TGTGCCAGCAGCTTAGGTGGCAGTGTGAACACTGAAGCTTTCTTT. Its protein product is CASSLGGSVNTEAFF.

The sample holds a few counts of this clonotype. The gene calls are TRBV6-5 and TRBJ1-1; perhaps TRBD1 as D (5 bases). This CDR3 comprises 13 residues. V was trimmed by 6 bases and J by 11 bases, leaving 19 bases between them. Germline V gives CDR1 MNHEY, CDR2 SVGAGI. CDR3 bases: TGTGCCAGCAGGCCCACCTTGGGGGTTTGGGCTTTCTTT. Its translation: CASRPTLGVWAFF.

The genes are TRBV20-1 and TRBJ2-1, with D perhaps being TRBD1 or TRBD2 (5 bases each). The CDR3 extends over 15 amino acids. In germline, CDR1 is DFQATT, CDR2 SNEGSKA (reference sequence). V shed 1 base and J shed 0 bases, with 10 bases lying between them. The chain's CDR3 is CSARGTGLSYNEQFF. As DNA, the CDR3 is TGCAGTGCTAGAGGGACGGGGCTCTCCTACAATGAGCAGTTCTTC.

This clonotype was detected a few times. The CDR3 loop reads CSATGLAGGITDTQYF. The CDR3 region has the DNA TGCAGTGCTACGGGACTAGCGGGAGGGATCACAGATACGCAGTATTTT. The chain links TRBV20-1 to TRBJ2-3, with TRBD2 matching over 16 bases. CDR1 is DFQATT and CDR2 is SNEGSKA in the germline V gene (reference sequence). The CDR3 has 16 amino acids. Trimming cost V 4 bases and J 2 bases; bases outside gene matches: 3.

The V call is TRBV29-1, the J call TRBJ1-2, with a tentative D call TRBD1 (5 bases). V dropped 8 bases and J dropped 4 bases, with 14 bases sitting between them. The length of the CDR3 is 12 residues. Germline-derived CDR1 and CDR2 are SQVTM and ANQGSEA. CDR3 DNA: TGCAGCTTGGGGCAGGGACCCTATGGCTACACCTTC. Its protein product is CSLGQGPYGYTF.

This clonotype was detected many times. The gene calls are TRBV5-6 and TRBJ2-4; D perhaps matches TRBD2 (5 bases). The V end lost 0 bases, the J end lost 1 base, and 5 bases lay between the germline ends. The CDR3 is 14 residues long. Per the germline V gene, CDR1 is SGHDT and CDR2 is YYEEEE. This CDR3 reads CASSLGRAKNIQYF. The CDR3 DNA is TGTGCCAGCAGCTTGGGGAGGGCCAAAAACATTCAGTACTTC.

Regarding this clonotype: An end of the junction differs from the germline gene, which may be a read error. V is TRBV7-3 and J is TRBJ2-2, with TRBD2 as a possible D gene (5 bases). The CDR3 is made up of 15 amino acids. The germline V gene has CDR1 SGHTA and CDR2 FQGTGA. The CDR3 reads CASSLTGKNTGELFF. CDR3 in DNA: TGCGCCAGCAGCTTAACGGGAAAGAACACCGGGGAGCTGTTTTTT.

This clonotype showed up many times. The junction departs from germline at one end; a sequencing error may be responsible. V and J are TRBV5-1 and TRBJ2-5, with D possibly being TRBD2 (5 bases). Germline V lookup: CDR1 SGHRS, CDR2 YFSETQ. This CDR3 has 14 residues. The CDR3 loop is CASSLGRGQETQYF. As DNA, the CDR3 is TGTGCCAGCAGCCTAGGTAGAGGGCAAGAGACCCAGTACTTC. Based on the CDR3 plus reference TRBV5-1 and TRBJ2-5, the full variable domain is KAGVTQTPRYLIKTRGQQVTLSCSPISGHRSVSWYQQTPGQGLQFLFEYFSETQRNKGNFPGRFSGRQFSNSRSEMNVSTLELGDSALYLCASSLGRGQETQYFGPGTRLLVL.

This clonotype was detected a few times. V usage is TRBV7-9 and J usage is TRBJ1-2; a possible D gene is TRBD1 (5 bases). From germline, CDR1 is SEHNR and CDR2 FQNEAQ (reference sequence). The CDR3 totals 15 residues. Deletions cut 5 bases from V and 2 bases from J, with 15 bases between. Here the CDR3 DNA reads TGTGCCAGCAGCCCCTCGGGGGGAGGGAACTATGGCTACACCTTC. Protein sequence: CASSPSGGGNYGYTF.